This TCR beta chain was obtained from a study of blood T cell repertoires in COVID-19. The wider study: Spain, Italy and the United States supplied samples that represented acute and convalescent COVID-19. PBMCs, B-cell-depleted T cells, or T cells provided the cDNA or gDNA that made up the material.

The CDR3 extends over 15 amino acids. The V gene lost 5 bases and the J gene lost 6 bases, with 17 bases spanning the gap. Germline V gene data show CDR1 as MRHNA and CDR2 as SNTAGT. In the original analysis: Amplification from reference gene primers served as the basis for estimated nucleated cell counts. Some clones are missing from TCRdb's copy, which holds only in-frame ones; the method was immunoSEQ multiplex PCR. V and J calls and clone size are copied from that table; D and trimming were computed from the DNA. The sample carries around 170,000 clones, around 80% recorded once. The sequenced material came from peripheral blood. The TCR comes from a man younger than 45 with active or convalescent COVID-19. The V gene is TRBV6-4, the J gene TRBJ2-1; D may be TRBD2 (7 bases). The CDR3 DNA follows: TGTGCCAGCAGTCTAGAGGGGGGGCCTACCAATGAGCAGTTCTTC. Amino acid sequence: CASSLEGGPTNEQFF.